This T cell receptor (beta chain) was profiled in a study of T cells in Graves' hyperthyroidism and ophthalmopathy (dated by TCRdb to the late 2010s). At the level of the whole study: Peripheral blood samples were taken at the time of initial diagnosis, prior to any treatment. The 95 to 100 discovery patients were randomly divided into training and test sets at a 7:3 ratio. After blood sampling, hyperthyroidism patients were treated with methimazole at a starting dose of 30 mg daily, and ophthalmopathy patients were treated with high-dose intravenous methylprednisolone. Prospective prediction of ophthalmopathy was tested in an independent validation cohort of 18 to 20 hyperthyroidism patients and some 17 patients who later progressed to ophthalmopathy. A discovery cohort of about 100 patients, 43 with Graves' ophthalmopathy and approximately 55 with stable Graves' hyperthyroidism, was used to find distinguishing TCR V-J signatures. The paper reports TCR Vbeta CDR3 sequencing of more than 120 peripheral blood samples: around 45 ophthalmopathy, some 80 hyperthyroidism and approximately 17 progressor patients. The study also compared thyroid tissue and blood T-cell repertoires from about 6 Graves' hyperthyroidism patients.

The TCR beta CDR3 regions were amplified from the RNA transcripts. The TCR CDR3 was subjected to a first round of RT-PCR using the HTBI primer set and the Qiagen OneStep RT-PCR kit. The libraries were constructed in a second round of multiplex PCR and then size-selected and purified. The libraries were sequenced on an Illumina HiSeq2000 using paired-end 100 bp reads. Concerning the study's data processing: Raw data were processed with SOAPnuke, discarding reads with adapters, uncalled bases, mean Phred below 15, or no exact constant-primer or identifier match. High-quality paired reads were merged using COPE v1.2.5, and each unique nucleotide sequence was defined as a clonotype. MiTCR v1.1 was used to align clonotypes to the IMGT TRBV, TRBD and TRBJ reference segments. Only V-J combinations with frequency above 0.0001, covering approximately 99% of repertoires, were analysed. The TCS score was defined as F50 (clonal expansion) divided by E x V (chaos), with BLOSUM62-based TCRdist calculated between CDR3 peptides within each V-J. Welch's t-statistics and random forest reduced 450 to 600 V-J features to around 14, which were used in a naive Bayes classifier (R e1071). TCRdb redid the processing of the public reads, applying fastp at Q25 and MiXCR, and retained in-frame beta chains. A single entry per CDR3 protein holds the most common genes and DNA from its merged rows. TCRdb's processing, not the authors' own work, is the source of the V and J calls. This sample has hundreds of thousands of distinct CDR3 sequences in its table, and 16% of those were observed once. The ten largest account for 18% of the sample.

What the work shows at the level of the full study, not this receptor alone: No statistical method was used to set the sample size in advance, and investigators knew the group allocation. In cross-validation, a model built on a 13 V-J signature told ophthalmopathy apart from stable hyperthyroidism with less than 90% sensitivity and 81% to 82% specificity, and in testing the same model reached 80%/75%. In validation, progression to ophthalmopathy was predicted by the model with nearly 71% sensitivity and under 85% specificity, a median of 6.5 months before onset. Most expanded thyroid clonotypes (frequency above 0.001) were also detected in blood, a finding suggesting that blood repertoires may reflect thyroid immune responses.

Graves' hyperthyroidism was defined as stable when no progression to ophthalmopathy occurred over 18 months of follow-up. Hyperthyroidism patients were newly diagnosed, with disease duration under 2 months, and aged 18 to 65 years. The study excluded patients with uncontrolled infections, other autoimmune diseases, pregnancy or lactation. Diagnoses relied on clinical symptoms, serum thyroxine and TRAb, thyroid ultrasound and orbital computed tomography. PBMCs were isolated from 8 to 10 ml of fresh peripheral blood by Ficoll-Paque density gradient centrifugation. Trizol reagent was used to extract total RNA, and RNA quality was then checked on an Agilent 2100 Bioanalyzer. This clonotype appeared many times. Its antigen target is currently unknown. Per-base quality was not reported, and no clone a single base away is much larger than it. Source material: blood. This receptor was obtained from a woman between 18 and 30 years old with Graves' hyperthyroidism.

Read as DNA, the sequence is TGTGCCAGCAGTGAAGGCGGATCTGCTCAGCCCCAGCATTTT. Translated, it gives CASSEGGSAQPQHF. The V and J segments used are TRBV6-1 and TRBJ1-5, with no reliable assignment of the D segment. The CDR3 measures 14 amino acids from cysteine to phenylalanine. CDR3 DNA only is kept here, 42 bases in frame from base 1. Reading the germline V gene gives CDR1 MNHNS and CDR2 SASEGT. Between the V and J ends, shortened by 1 base and 6 bases respectively, the junction contains 10 bases.